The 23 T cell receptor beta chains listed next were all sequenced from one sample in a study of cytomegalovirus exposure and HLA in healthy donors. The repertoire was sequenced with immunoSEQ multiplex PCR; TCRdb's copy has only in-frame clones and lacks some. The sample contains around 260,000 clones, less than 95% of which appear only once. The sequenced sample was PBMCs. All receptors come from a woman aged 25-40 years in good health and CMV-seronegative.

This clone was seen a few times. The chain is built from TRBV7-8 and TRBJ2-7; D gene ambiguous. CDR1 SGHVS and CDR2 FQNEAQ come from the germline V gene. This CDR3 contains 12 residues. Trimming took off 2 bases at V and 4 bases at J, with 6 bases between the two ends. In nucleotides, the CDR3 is TGTGCCAGCAGCTTATTGGCTTACGAGCAGTACTTC. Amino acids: CASSLLAYEQYF.

CDR3 sequence (DNA): TGTGCCAGCAGCGCGAGAGCGGGAGTGGGGAATGAGCAGTTCTTC. Residues: CASSARAGVGNEQFF. The chain recombines TRBV9 with TRBJ2-1, with 8 bases that match TRBD2. Losses at the gene ends were 3 bases for V and 7 bases for J; bases not matched to a gene: 9. The CDR3 loop spans 15 amino acids. Germline V gives CDR1 SGDLS, CDR2 YYNGEE.

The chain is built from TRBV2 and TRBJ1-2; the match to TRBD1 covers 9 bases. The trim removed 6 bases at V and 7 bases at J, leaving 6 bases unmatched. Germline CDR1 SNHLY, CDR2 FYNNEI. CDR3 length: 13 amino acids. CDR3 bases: TGTGCCAGCAGGGACAGGGGTCTCGTTGGCTACACCTTC. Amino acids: CASRDRGLVGYTF.

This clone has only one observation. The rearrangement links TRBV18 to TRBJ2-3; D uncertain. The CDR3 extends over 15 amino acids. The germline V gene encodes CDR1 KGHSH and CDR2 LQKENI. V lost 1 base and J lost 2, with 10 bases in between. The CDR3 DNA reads TGTGCCAGCTCACCACTGGCGGATTTCACAGATACGCAGTATTTT. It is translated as CASSPLADFTDTQYF.

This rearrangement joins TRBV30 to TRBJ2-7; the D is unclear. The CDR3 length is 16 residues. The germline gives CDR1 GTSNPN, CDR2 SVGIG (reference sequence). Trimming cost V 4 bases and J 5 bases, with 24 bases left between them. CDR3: CAWKRGRTSPMHEQYF. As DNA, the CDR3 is TGTGCCTGGAAGCGAGGACGAACTTCCCCGATGCACGAGCAGTACTTC.

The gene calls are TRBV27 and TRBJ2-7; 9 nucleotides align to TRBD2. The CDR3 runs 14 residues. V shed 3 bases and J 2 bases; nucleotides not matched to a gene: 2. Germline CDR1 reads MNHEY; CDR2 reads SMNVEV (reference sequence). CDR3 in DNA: TGTGCCAGCAGTTTTGGGACTAGCCCCTACGAGCAGTACTTC. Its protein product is CASSFGTSPYEQYF.

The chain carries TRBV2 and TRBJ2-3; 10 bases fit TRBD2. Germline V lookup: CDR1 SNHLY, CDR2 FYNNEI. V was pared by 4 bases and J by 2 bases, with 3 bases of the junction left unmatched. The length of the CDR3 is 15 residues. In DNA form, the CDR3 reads TGTGCCAGCAGTGCTGGACTAGCGGTCACAGATACGCAGTATTTT. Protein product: CASSAGLAVTDTQYF.

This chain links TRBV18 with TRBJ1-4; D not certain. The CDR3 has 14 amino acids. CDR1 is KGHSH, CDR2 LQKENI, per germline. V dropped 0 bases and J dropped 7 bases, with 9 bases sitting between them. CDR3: CASSPPGRPEKLFF. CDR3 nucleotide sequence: TGTGCCAGCTCACCACCCGGTCGGCCTGAAAAACTGTTTTTT.

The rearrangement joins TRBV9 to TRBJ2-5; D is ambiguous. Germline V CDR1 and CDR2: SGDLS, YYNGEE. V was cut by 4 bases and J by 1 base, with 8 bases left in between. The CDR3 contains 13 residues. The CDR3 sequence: CASSRDVQETQYF. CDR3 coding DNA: TGTGCCAGCAGCCGAGACGTCCAAGAGACCCAGTACTTC.

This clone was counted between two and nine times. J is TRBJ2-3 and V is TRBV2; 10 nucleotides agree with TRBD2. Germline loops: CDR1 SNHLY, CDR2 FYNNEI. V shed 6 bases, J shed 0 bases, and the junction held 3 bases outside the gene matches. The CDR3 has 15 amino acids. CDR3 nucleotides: TGTGCCAGCAGGGCGACTAGCGGGAGCACAGATACGCAGTATTTT. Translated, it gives CASRATSGSTDTQYF.

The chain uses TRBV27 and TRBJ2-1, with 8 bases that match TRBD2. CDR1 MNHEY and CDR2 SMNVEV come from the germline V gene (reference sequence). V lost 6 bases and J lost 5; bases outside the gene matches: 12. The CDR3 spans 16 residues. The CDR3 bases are TGTGCCAGCAGGCCGTCACTAGCGGCTTTTGACAATGAGCAGTTCTTC. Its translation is CASRPSLAAFDNEQFF.

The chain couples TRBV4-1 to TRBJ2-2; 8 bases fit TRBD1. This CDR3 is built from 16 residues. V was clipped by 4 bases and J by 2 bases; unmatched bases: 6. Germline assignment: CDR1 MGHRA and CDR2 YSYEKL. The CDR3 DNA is TGCGCCAGCAGCCCTGGAGGACAGGGCAACACCGGGGAGCTGTTTTTT. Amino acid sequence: CASSPGGQGNTGELFF.

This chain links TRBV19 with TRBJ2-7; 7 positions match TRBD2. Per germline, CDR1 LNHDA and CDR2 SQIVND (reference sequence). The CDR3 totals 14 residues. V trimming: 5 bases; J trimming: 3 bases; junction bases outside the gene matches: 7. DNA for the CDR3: TGTGCCAGTAGTGAGGGACTACGATACTACGAGCAGTACTTC. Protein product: CASSEGLRYYEQYF.

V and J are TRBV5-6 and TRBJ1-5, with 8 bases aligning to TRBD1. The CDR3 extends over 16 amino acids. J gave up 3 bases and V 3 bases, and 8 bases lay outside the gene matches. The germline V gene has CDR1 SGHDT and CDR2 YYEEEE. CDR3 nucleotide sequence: TGTGCCAGCAGCTCAACCTCGGACAGGGACAATCAGCCCCAGCATTTT. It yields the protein CASSSTSDRDNQPQHF.

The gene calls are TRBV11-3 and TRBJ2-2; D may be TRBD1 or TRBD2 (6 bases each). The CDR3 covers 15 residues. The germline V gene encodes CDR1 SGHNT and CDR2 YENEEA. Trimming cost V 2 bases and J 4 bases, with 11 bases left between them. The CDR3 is CASSLPQGGTGELFF. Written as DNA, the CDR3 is TGTGCCAGCAGCTTACCACAGGGAGGCACCGGGGAGCTGTTTTTT.

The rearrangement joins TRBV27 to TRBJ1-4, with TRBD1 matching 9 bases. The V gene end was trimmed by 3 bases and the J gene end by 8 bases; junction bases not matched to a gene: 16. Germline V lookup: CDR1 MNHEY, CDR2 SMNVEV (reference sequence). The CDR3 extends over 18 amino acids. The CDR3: CASSLVPGQGTVVEKLFF. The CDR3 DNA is TGTGCCAGCAGTTTGGTCCCGGGACAGGGAACGGTAGTAGAAAAACTGTTTTTT.

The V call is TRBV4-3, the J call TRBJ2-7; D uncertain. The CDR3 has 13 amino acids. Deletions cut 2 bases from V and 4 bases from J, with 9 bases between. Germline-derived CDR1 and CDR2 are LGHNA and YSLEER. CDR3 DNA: TGCGCCAGCAGCCAATGGCGAAATTACGAGCAGTACTTC. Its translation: CASSQWRNYEQYF.

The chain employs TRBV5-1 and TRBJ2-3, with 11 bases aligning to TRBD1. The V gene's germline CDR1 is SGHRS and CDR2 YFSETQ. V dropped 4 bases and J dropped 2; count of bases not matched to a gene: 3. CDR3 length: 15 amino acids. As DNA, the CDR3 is TGCGCCAGCAGCCCCGGACAGGGGGCCACAGATACGCAGTATTTT. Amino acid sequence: CASSPGQGATDTQYF. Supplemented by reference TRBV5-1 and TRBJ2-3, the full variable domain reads KAGVTQTPRYLIKTRGQQVTLSCSPISGHRSVSWYQQTPGQGLQFLFEYFSETQRNKGNFPGRFSGRQFSNSRSEMNVSTLELGDSALYLCASSPGQGATDTQYFGPGTRLTVL.

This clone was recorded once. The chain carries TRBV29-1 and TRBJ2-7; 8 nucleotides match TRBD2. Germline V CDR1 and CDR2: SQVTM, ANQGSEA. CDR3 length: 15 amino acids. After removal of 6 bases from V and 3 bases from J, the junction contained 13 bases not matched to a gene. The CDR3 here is CSVGRSGLVGYEQYF. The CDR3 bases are TGCAGCGTCGGACGATCGGGACTAGTTGGCTACGAGCAGTACTTC.

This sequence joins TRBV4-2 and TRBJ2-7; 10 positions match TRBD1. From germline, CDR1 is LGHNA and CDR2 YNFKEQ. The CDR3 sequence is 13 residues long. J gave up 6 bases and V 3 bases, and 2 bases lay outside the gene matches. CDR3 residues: CASSQDRGIEQYF. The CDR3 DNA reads TGTGCCAGCAGCCAGGACAGGGGGATCGAGCAGTACTTC.

The DNA of the CDR3 is TGTGCCACCAGCAGAGATGTGGGGGGCTACGAGCAGTACTTC. This translates into CATSRDVGGYEQYF. The rearrangement links TRBV15 to TRBJ2-7; D perhaps matches TRBD2 (6 bases). Between the trimmed V and J ends, which lost 0 bases and 3 bases, there was a span of 9 bases. CDR1 and CDR2 from the germline V gene are LNHNV and YYDKDF (reference sequence). This CDR3 is built from 14 residues.

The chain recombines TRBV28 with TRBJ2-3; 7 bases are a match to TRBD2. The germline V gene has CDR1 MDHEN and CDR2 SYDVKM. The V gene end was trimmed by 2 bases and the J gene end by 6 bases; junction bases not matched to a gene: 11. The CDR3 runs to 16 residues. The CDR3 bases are TGTGCCAGCAGTTTAGACTCTAGCGGCCCTAAGGATACGCAGTATTTT. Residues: CASSLDSSGPKDTQYF.

CDR3 DNA sequence: TGTGCCAGCAGCCAAGCACCGGGCGCTTCTGGAAACACCATATATTTT. Translated: CASSQAPGASGNTIYF. The chain recombines TRBV14 with TRBJ1-3; D is unresolved. The germline V and J ends were trimmed by 1 base and 1 base, with 11 bases remaining between them. Germline V gene sequence: CDR1 SGHDN, CDR2 FVKESK. The CDR3 runs 16 residues.